This is a list of T cell receptor beta chains from one sample in a study of T cells in Graves' hyperthyroidism and ophthalmopathy. TCRdb re-derived calls from the multiplex PCR reads in MiXCR, one entry per CDR3 protein. The sample holds approximately 510,000 distinct CDR3 sequences, less than 25% seen once. Specimen: blood. The receptors stem from a man between 18 and 29 years old with Graves' hyperthyroidism. CDR3s include the opening cysteine and the closing phenylalanine or tryptophan. The D gene is left open where the match is weak. The size entry is marked missing in some rows and otherwise reads once, few, many or a size class.

v_gene	d_gene	abundance	j_gene	CDR3nt	CDR3aa
TRBV19	TRBD1	NA	TRBJ1-5	TGTGCCAGTACCCCCGGACAGGGCCTAAGCAATCAGCCCCAGCATTTT	CASTPGQGLSNQPQHF
TRBV5-1	NA	few	TRBJ2-7	TGCGCCAGCAGTCAACCCCCTGGGCGGATCAAGGGTCTCTCCTACGAGCAGTACTTC	CASSQPPGRIKGLSYEQYF
TRBV28	TRBD1	NA	TRBJ2-7	TGTGCCAGCAGTACAGGGGGCCTCTCCTACGAGCAGTACTTC	CASSTGGLSYEQYF
TRBV28	NA	many	TRBJ1-1	TGTGCCAGCAGTTTTTACGGGGGGAACACTGAAGCTTTCTTT	CASSFYGGNTEAFF
TRBV25-1	NA	many	TRBJ2-5	TGTGCCAGCAGTGAATTATTACAGGGTGGCCAAGAGACCCAGTACTTC	CASSELLQGGQETQYF
TRBV27	NA	many	TRBJ1-5	TGTGCCAGCAGTTATATAGGTAGCAATCAGCCCCAGCATTTT	CASSYIGSNQPQHF
TRBV6-1	TRBD1	many	TRBJ1-2	TGTGCCAGCAGAGCGGACAGGGGGCACGGCTACACCTTC	CASRADRGHGYTF
TRBV12-3/TRBV12-4	NA	many	TRBJ1-3	TGTGCCAGCAGTAGGGACTACTCTGGAAACACCATATATTTT	CASSRDYSGNTIYF
TRBV20-1	NA	many	TRBJ1-2	TGCAGTGCTGAAAGCAGTTACTATGGCTACACCTTC	CSAESSYYGYTF
TRBV12-3/TRBV12-4	NA	once	TRBJ2-7	TGTGCCAGCAGTTACTTAGACAGCGAGCAGTACTTC	CASSYLDSEQYF
TRBV6-2/TRBV6-3	NA	NA	TRBJ2-7	TGTGCCAGCAGTTCCCCGAGCAGGGAGAGCTACGAGCAGTACTTC	CASSSPSRESYEQYF
TRBV6-2/TRBV6-3	NA	NA	TRBJ1-2	TGTGCCAGCAGTTACACGCTCATCCCGGGCTTCGGCTACACCTTC	CASSYTLIPGFGYTF
TRBV6-1	NA	many	TRBJ2-7	TGTGCCAGCAGTGGGCCGGGACACCTAACCCGGGTCCCTTACGAGCAGTACTTC	CASSGPGHLTRVPYEQYF
TRBV20-1	NA	NA	TRBJ2-7	TGCAGTGCTAGGAGTTTATCCCTCGGACAGAGCGAGCAGTACTTC	CSARSLSLGQSEQYF
TRBV12-3/TRBV12-4	TRBD1	many	TRBJ1-5	TGTGCCAGCAGTCAAGATAAGTGGACAGGGAATCAGCCCCAGCATTTT	CASSQDKWTGNQPQHF
TRBV6-5	NA	many	TRBJ1-2	TGTGCCAGCAGTTACTCGAACGGGGAAGTACTTCTGAATGGCTACACCTTC	CASSYSNGEVLLNGYTF
TRBV29-1	NA	NA	TRBJ2-2	TGCAGCGCCCGGACGAAGACGAACACCGGGGAGCTGTTTTTT	CSARTKTNTGELFF
TRBV4-1	NA	few	TRBJ1-5	TGCGCCAGCAGCCTGTCCCCACGGGGGAAGGGGCCCCAGCATTTT	CASSLSPRGKGPQHF
TRBV27	NA	few	TRBJ1-2	TGTGCCAGCAGTTTATCCAGGCCCGGGGCCTATGGCTACACCTTC	CASSLSRPGAYGYTF
TRBV20-1	TRBD1	many	TRBJ1-1	TGCAGTGCTAGTGCCACAGGGGACACTGAAGCTTTCTTT	CSASATGDTEAFF
TRBV7-7	NA	NA	TRBJ1-5	TGTGCCAGCAGCCCTCCCCAGCATTTT	CASSPPQHF
TRBV13	NA	many	TRBJ1-1	TGTGCCAGCGCGAGGCTGAACACTGAAGCTTTCTTT	CASARLNTEAFF
TRBV5-1	NA	many	TRBJ1-1	TGCGCCAGCAGTTCCGGTGAGACGGCGAACACTGAAGCTTTCTTT	CASSSGETANTEAFF
TRBV20-1	NA	NA	TRBJ2-7	TGCAGTGCTAGGAGGGGCGCTGACCCTGGCGAGCAGTACTTC	CSARRGADPGEQYF